Listed below are T cell receptor beta chains from one sample, sequenced in a study of blood T cell repertoires in COVID-19. Generated by immunoSEQ multiplex PCR, the TCRdb table keeps only in-frame clones and is missing some. The data contain hundreds of thousands of clones, nearly 90% of them seen just once; the ten biggest clones take up 1.5% to 2%. The sequencing sample was made of PBMCs or T cells enriched from blood (not recorded which). The receptors were sampled from a woman under 30 with acute COVID-19. The CDR3 runs from the conserved cysteine through the conserved F or W. Fields, in order: D gene, clone size, V gene, J gene, CDR3 DNA, CDR3 protein. A D gene is named only where the DNA matches it firmly. Not every row has a clone size; where given, it reads once, few, many or a size class.

-	-	TRBV28	TRBJ2-1	TGTGCCAGCAGCCCTAGGGGGTACAATGAGCAGTTCTTC	CASSPRGYNEQFF
-	-	TRBV7-9	TRBJ2-1	TGTGCCAGCAGCTTGGTTACCCGGTTTGAGTTCTTC	CASSLVTRFEFF
TRBD1	few	TRBV11-2	TRBJ1-6	TGTGCCAGCAGCTCGTCCCGGACAGGGGGCCCCTATAATTCACCCCTCCACTTT	CASSSSRTGGPYNSPLHF
TRBD1	-	TRBV9	TRBJ1-2	TGTGCCAGCAGCGTGACAGGGGGGCATCATGGCTACACCTTC	CASSVTGGHHGYTF
TRBD1	-	TRBV3-1/TRBV3-2	TRBJ2-7	TGTGCCAGCAGCCAAGATGGGGACAGGAGCTACGAGCAGTACTTC	CASSQDGDRSYEQYF
-	-	TRBV25-1	TRBJ2-3	TGTGCCAGCAGGGACGGGGGCACAGATACGCAGTATTTT	CASRDGGTDTQYF
-	-	TRBV27	TRBJ2-5	TGTGCCAGCAGCGAATCACATTATGAGACCCAGTACTTC	CASSESHYETQYF
TRBD2	few	TRBV18	TRBJ2-1	TGTGCCAGCTCACCTGGCCTAGCGGGGGCAAATGAGCAGTTCTTC	CASSPGLAGANEQFF
-	-	TRBV5-1	TRBJ2-3	TGCGCCAGCAGCGCCTACAGGACAGATACGCAGTATTTT	CASSAYRTDTQYF
-	-	TRBV29-1	TRBJ1-1	TGCAGCGTTGTTTCGGGTAGTGGTGAAGCTTTCTTT	CSVVSGSGEAFF
TRBD1	-	TRBV11-2	TRBJ2-7	TGTGCCAGCAGCTCTGACAGGGCTTTAGGGTACGAGCAGTACTTC	CASSSDRALGYEQYF
-	-	TRBV6-2/TRBV6-3	TRBJ1-1	TGTGCCAGCAGTGACAGCCACGCGAACACTGAAGCTTTCTTT	CASSDSHANTEAFF
TRBD2	-	TRBV12-3/TRBV12-4	TRBJ2-1	TGTGCCAGCAGTCCTGGGGACTATAGACGGTTCTTC	CASSPGDYRRFF
-	-	TRBV3-1/TRBV3-2	TRBJ2-2	TGTGCCAGCAGCCTCGGACTTCTGAACACCGGGGAGCTGTTTTTT	CASSLGLLNTGELFF
-	-	TRBV5-5	TRBJ1-3	TGTGCCAGCAATGCCGCAAGGCGGCTATCTGGAAACACCATATATTTT	CASNAARRLSGNTIYF
TRBD2	-	TRBV5-1	TRBJ2-1	TGCGCCAGCAGCTCCGCTAAAACTAGCGGGGGGGACGAGCAGTTCTTC	CASSSAKTSGGDEQFF
TRBD1	-	TRBV5-1	TRBJ2-3	TGCGCCAGCAGCGTTCGGACAGGAACGACAGATACGCAGTATTTT	CASSVRTGTTDTQYF
TRBD1	-	TRBV6-4	TRBJ2-5	TGTGCCACCGCTGGGGAACAGGGGGGAGAGACCCAGTACTTC	CATAGEQGGETQYF
-	-	TRBV4-3	TRBJ2-3	TGCGCCAGCAGCCAAGCCGCCAACAGGGTGGATACGCAGTATTTT	CASSQAANRVDTQYF
-	-	TRBV13	TRBJ1-1	TGTGCCAGCAGCTTAGTAGGGGGGAACACTGAAGCTTTCTTT	CASSLVGGNTEAFF
-	-	TRBV10-3	TRBJ2-4	TGTGCCATCAGTGGTGGCAGCCTAGAGGGAAACATTCAGTACTTC	CAISGGSLEGNIQYF
-	-	TRBV3-1/TRBV3-2	TRBJ1-1	TGTGCCAGCAGCCAGGGAGACACTGAAGCTTTCTTT	CASSQGDTEAFF
-	-	TRBV7-9	TRBJ1-5	TGTGCCAGCAGCATGACAGGCAATCAGCCCCAGCATTTT	CASSMTGNQPQHF
-	-	TRBV5-1	TRBJ1-4	TGCGCCAGCAGCTTGGCCACCTATAATGAAAAACTGTTTTTT	CASSLATYNEKLFF
-	few	TRBV29-1	TRBJ1-3	TGCAGCGCCCTGGGACTGCTCTCTGGAAACACCATATATTTT	CSALGLLSGNTIYF
TRBD2	-	TRBV5-6	TRBJ2-1	TGTGCCAGCAGCTCTGCGGGGGGGCCGGTCTACAATGAGCAGTTCTTC	CASSSAGGPVYNEQFF
TRBD2	-	TRBV7-2	TRBJ2-1	TGTGCCAGCAGCTTAGATACTAGCGGGGGAGAGCAGTTCTTC	CASSLDTSGGEQFF
-	-	TRBV29-1	TRBJ2-7	TGCAGCGTTGTACTAGTATACGAGCAGTACTTC	CSVVLVYEQYF
-	-	TRBV3-1/TRBV3-2	TRBJ1-4	TGTGCCAGCAGCCAAGATCGAGGGAGCGAAAAACTGTTTTTT	CASSQDRGSEKLFF
-	-	TRBV2	TRBJ1-5	TGTGCCAGCAGCCCAGGTTGGGGGCTAAGCAATCAGCCCCAGCATTTT	CASSPGWGLSNQPQHF